The T cell receptor beta chain described here comes from a study of CD8+ T cells in alopecia areata. Study-wide background: Grafted skin came from C3H/HeJ donors with spontaneous alopecia (roughly 6-13 months old) and was placed on roughly 7-11-week-old female C3H/HeJ mice. General study results and limits: Scalp sequencing also captures normal skin's resident alphabeta T cells. Lesional tissue from the scalp (especially in alopecia totalis/universalis) showed higher clonality than normal scalp. TCRs were shared less clearly across patients than in mice, possibly for HLA-related reasons.

Once RNA had been extracted, it was reverse transcribed into cDNA to act as the sequencing template. Using immunoSEQ multiplex PCR, the repertoire was profiled, and TCRdb retains in-frame clones only, with some absent. The sample was found to contain roughly 110,000 clones, and every one recurs. This clone was counted many times. Its specificity is unknown. At residue 12, the TCRdb amino acid sequence and the translated nucleotide sequence differ, so the protein here is the DNA translation. The genes are named according to mouse. Read sequence stops 3 residues before the CDR3 end, and the germline J gene provides the missing end. The germline V and J ends were trimmed by 0 bases and 2 bases, with 9 bases remaining between them. CDR3 length equals 15 residues. CDR1 NNHDY and CDR2 SYVADS come from the germline V gene.

Sequencing was carried out using lesional skin. The source is a C3H/HeJ mouse with alopecia areata. For the strain, the MHC haplotype given is H2-k. V gene TRBV13-3 combines with J gene TRBJ1-3; tentatively, D is TRBD1 (6 bases). CDR3 bases read: TGTGCCAGCAGTGATGAATACAGGGCTGGAAATACG. It encodes CASSDEYRAGNT. Given in full, the CDR3 is CASSDEYRAGNTLYF.